The 19 T cell receptor beta chains below come from one sample, sequenced in a study of response to subunit inactivated influenza vaccine. Using its own MiXCR run on the RT-PCR reads, TCRdb lists one record per CDR3 protein. This table has hundreds of thousands of distinct CDR3 sequences, 15% to 19% appearing once. The sample here was PBMCs from blood, taken 11 to 12 days after vaccination. These receptors were obtained from a man over 45 who received an inactivated influenza vaccine.

The rearrangement links TRBV7-8 to TRBJ1-2; D is possibly TRBD1 (5 bases). Germline V gene lookup returns CDR1 SGHVS and CDR2 FQNEAQ. This CDR3 spans 14 amino acids. The V and J ends lost 3 bases and 5 bases respectively, with 13 bases between them. CDR3 nucleotides: TGTGCCAGCAGCTTGGGAAACAGGAAGTATGGCTACACCTTC. Protein product: CASSLGNRKYGYTF.

This clonotype was counted between two and nine times. At one of its ends the junction is not consistent with the germline gene, which may arise from a read error. V is TRBV20-1 and J is TRBJ1-1, with 7 bases lining up with TRBD1. This CDR3 is built from 14 residues. The germline gives CDR1 DFQATT, CDR2 SNEGSKA (reference sequence). In nucleotides, the CDR3 is TGCAGTGCGGAGAGGGACAGCCCGCATTCTGAGGCTTTCTTT. Protein: CSAERDSPHSEAFF.

There are a few counts of this clonotype. The chain is built from TRBV4-1 and TRBJ2-5; TRBD2 agrees at 9 bases. The germline V gene encodes CDR1 MGHRA and CDR2 YSYEKL. The CDR3 runs 15 residues. J gave up 2 bases and V 0 bases, and 1 base lay outside the gene matches. The DNA of the CDR3 is TGCGCCAGCAGCCAAGAACTAGCGGGTCAAGAGACCCAGTACTTC. Amino acid sequence: CASSQELAGQETQYF.

The chain combines TRBV7-2 with TRBJ1-2, with TRBD1 matching 10 bases. The CDR3 covers 15 residues. Trimming removed 4 bases from V and 5 bases from J; junction bases left unmatched: 7. Germline CDR1 is SGHTA and CDR2 is FQGNSA. The CDR3 is CASSSWTGGVYGYTF. CDR3 DNA sequence: TGTGCCAGCAGCTCATGGACAGGGGGGGTTTATGGCTACACCTTC.

The V and J genes are TRBV20-1 and TRBJ2-7; D is unresolved. V was trimmed by 5 bases and J by 7 bases, leaving 12 bases between them. Germline V gene sequence: CDR1 DFQATT, CDR2 SNEGSKA (reference sequence). This CDR3 has 11 residues. CDR3 DNA sequence: TGCAGTGCTGGACCGGAACAAGAGCAGTACTTC. This sequence encodes CSAGPEQEQYF.

This chain uses TRBV7-6 with TRBJ2-5, with D unresolved. Germline V gene data show CDR1 as SGHVS and CDR2 as FNYEAQ. This CDR3 is 14 amino acids long. Trimming removed 7 bases at V and 1 base at J, with 13 bases between. The CDR3 DNA follows: TGTGCCAGCACCATCACTGGCAGCCAAGAGACCCAGTACTTC. This translates into CASTITGSQETQYF.

The V gene is TRBV6-1, the J gene TRBJ1-2, with TRBD1 as a possible D gene (5 bases). Germline lookup yields CDR1 MNHNS and CDR2 SASEGT. V was trimmed by 1 base and J by 3 bases, leaving 12 bases between them. The CDR3 extends over 15 amino acids. CDR3 loop: CASSEGSGIDYGYTF. The CDR3 DNA sequence: TGTGCCAGCAGTGAAGGGTCAGGGATTGACTATGGCTACACCTTC.

This clonotype was picked up many times. The chain employs TRBV29-1 and TRBJ2-5, with TRBD2 as a possible D gene (5 bases). V shed 1 base and J shed 5 bases, with 8 bases lying between them. The CDR3 loop spans 12 amino acids. Germline V lookup: CDR1 SQVTM, CDR2 ANQGSEA. CDR3 nucleotide sequence: TGCAGCGTTGAAGGGAGCGGCGAGACCCAGTACTTC. Encoded protein: CSVEGSGETQYF.

The chain uses TRBV4-2 and TRBJ2-6; either TRBD1 or TRBD2 may fit D (5 bases each). Germline-derived CDR1 and CDR2 are LGHNA and YNFKEQ. CDR3 size: 17 residues. The ends were cut back, 5 bases at V and 0 bases at J, with 14 bases in the middle. CDR3 in amino acids: CASSLQRGSSGANVLTF. For the CDR3, the DNA is TGTGCCAGCAGCTTACAACGGGGCTCCTCTGGGGCCAACGTCCTGACTTTC.

The chain carries TRBV4-2 and TRBJ2-3; 10 positions match TRBD2. Germline-derived CDR1 and CDR2 are LGHNA and YNFKEQ. V lost 5 bases to trimming and J lost 3 bases; unmatched junction nucleotides: 5. The CDR3 sequence is 15 residues long. The DNA of the CDR3 is TGTGCCAGCAGCTCCAAGCGGGGGGGGACAGATACGCAGTATTTT. Translation gives CASSSKRGGTDTQYF.

This clonotype occurred a few times. The rearrangement uses TRBV20-1 and TRBJ1-6; D possibly corresponds to TRBD1 (5 bases). Germline CDR1 reads DFQATT; CDR2 reads SNEGSKA (reference sequence). CDR3 length: 20 residues. With 2 bases removed from V and 0 bases from J, the gap between germline ends came to 23 bases. CDR3 nucleotides: TGCAGTGCTAGACCCCGGGACGGGAGGGCCCTGAGCTCCTATAATTCACCCCTCCACTTT. Translating gives CSARPRDGRALSSYNSPLHF.

This clonotype was counted only a few times. This sequence joins TRBV20-1 and TRBJ2-3; D not certain. Trimming pared 4 bases from V and 2 bases from J, leaving 13 bases between. This CDR3 region has 14 residues. The germline gives CDR1 DFQATT, CDR2 SNEGSKA (reference sequence). DNA of the CDR3: TGCAGTGCTAAAGTCGTAGCCCTCACAGATACGCAGTATTTT. This sequence encodes CSAKVVALTDTQYF.

V and J are TRBV29-1 and TRBJ2-3; D uncertain. V lost 3 bases, J lost 0 bases, and 10 bases lay in between. CDR1 and CDR2 (germline): SQVTM, ANQGSEA. The CDR3 contains 14 residues. Here the CDR3 DNA reads TGCAGCGTTGACGTGGGATCTAGCACAGATACGCAGTATTTT. The encoded protein is CSVDVGSSTDTQYF.

This clonotype was counted between two and nine times. The gene calls are TRBV30 and TRBJ2-7; D tentatively reads TRBD1 or TRBD2 (5 bases each). The ends were cut back, 0 bases at V and 6 bases at J, with 12 bases in the middle. Germline V gives CDR1 GTSNPN, CDR2 SVGIG (reference sequence). This CDR3 contains 13 residues. The CDR3 is CAWSVSGAGEQYF. The DNA of the CDR3 is TGTGCCTGGAGTGTTTCCGGGGCGGGCGAGCAGTACTTC.

The chain couples TRBV7-8 to TRBJ2-7; 7 nucleotides agree with TRBD1. This CDR3 is built from 14 residues. With 2 bases clipped from V and 3 bases from J, the junction kept 4 bases outside the gene matches. Per the germline V gene, CDR1 is SGHVS and CDR2 is FQNEAQ. The CDR3 DNA reads as TGTGCCAGCAGCTTACGACAGGGTATCTACGAGCAGTACTTC. This translates into CASSLRQGIYEQYF.

The chain has TRBV7-2 and TRBJ2-4; TRBD2 aligns across 7 bases. Trimming cost V 1 base and J 9 bases; bases outside gene matches: 6. Germline lookup yields CDR1 SGHTA and CDR2 FQGNSA. The CDR3 has 14 amino acids. The chain's CDR3 is CASSLGGLRGIQYF. CDR3 coding DNA: TGTGCCAGCAGCTTAGGGGGACTAAGGGGCATTCAGTACTTC.

The V and J genes are TRBV6-5 and TRBJ2-1; maybe TRBD2 (6 bases). The V gene lost 8 bases and the J gene lost 9 bases, with 11 bases spanning the gap. The length of the CDR3 is 11 residues. The germline V gene has CDR1 MNHEY and CDR2 SVGAGI. In nucleotides, the CDR3 is TGTGCCAGCGGGAGGCCTGGTGAGCAGTTCTTC. Protein sequence: CASGRPGEQFF.

This clonotype was observed a few times. The chain's CDR3 is CASSLSAGPSYEQYF. The CDR3 region has the DNA TGTGCCAGCAGCTTAAGCGCGGGTCCTTCCTACGAGCAGTACTTC. The chain links TRBV11-2 to TRBJ2-7; tentatively, D is TRBD2 (5 bases). This CDR3 is 15 amino acids long. The germline gives CDR1 SGHAT, CDR2 FQNNGV. Between the trimmed V and J ends, which lost 2 bases and 1 base, there was a span of 12 bases.

The rearrangement links TRBV11-3 to TRBJ2-1, with D possibly being TRBD1 (5 bases). The V end was cut by 5 bases, the J end by 1 base, with 18 bases between. Germline CDR1 SGHNT, CDR2 YENEEA. The CDR3 is 17 amino acids. This chain's CDR3 is CASSNGWWGASYNEQFF. CDR3 nucleotides: TGTGCCAGCAGCAACGGTTGGTGGGGCGCTTCCTACAATGAGCAGTTCTTC. The whole variable domain, filled in from reference TRBV11-3 and TRBJ2-1, reads EAGVVQSPRYKIIEKKQPVAFWCNPISGHNTLYWYLQNLGQGPELLIRYENEEAVDDSQLPKDRFSAERLKGVDSTLKIQPAELGDSAVYLCASSNGWWGASYNEQFFGPGTRLTVL.